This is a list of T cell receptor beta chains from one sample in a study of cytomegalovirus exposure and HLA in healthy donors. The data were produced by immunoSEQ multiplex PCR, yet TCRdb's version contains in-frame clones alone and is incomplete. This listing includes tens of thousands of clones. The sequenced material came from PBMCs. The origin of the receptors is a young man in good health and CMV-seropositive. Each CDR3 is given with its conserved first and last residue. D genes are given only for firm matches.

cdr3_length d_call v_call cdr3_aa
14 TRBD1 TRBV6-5 CASSPGQGMGEQYF
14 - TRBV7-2 CASRLRLEPLGYTF
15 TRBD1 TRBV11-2 CASSLEWTGGSPLHF
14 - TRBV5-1 CASSLGQNTDTQYF
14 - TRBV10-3 CAIAVGREVTEAFF
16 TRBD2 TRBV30 CAWSVQSSGGVYEQYF
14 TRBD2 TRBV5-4 CASSPGGRDNEQFF
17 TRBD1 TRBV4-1 CASRPVGTGGLGNTIYF
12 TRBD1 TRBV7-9 CASSYTGDKLFF
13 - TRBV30 CAWRRQTNTEAFF
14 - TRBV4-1 CASSQALGYNEQFF
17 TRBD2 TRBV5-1 CASSLPLAGGSADTQYF
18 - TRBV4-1 CASSQDLLYRAKSEKLFF
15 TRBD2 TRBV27 CASSQFSGRADTQYF
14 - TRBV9 CASSVAGEGSPLHF
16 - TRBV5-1 CASSLDGRPPTDTQYF
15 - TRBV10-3 CAISGTEEGEETQYF
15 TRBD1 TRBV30 CAWSADRVIVDEQYF